The 23 T cell receptor beta chains below all came from one sample that was sequenced in a study of PD-L1 blockade in urothelial cancer. Libraries were prepared by immunoSEQ multiplex PCR; TCRdb keeps only in-frame clonotypes and omits some of them. The profile shows under 70,000 clones, 75% to 90% of them singletons. Time point noted: pretreatment peripheral blood. Here the sequenced sample was PBMCs, taken around atezolizumab (anti-PD-L1) treatment. These receptors were collected from a man between 70 and 80 years old with urothelial cancer.

The chain is built from TRBV7-6 and TRBJ2-7; weak D call: TRBD2 (5 bases). V was shortened by 0 bases and J by 4 bases, with 10 bases between the two germline ends. Germline CDR1 and CDR2: SGHVS and FNYEAQ. The CDR3 contains 14 residues. CDR3 region: CASSLARGSYEQYF. DNA for the CDR3: TGTGCCAGCAGCTTAGCGCGCGGGTCTTACGAGCAGTACTTC.

This CDR3 is CASSSRQQQETQYF. For the CDR3, the DNA is TGTGCCAGCAGTTCCCGACAGCAACAAGAGACCCAGTACTTC. This chain connects TRBV27 to TRBJ2-5; possible D gene TRBD1, 5 bases. Germline values: CDR1 MNHEY, CDR2 SMNVEV (reference sequence). V gave up 4 bases and J gave up 2 bases, with 11 bases separating them. This CDR3 has 14 amino acids.

This clone has only one observation. The chain recombines TRBV7-2 with TRBJ2-1, with TRBD1 matching over 7 bases. CDR1 is SGHTA and CDR2 is FQGNSA in the germline V gene. Trimming at V came to 10 bases and at J to 4 bases, leaving 10 bases not matched to a gene. There are 14 residues in the CDR3. The CDR3 spells CATTTGTVYNEQFF. Written as DNA, the CDR3 is TGTGCCACCACAACCGGGACAGTATACAATGAGCAGTTCTTC.

The gene calls are TRBV9 and TRBJ1-1, with 7 positions matching TRBD1. The ends lost 2 bases at V and 3 bases at J; junction bases unmatched: 16. Germline-derived CDR1 and CDR2 are SGDLS and YYNGEE. The length of the CDR3 is 18 residues. The CDR3 DNA reads TGTGCCAGCAGCGTGAGGCCCGAGAACAGGGGCTGCGACACTGAAGCTTTCTTT. Translating it yields CASSVRPENRGCDTEAFF.

The rearrangement links TRBV16 to TRBJ2-1; TRBD1 matches 9 bases. The CDR3 covers 15 residues. V lost 5 bases, J lost 4 bases, and 6 bases stayed unmatched. The germline V gene encodes CDR1 KGHSY and CDR2 FQNENV. This chain's CDR3 is CASSERTGVYNEQFF. CDR3 nucleotide sequence: TGTGCCAGCAGCGAAAGGACAGGGGTGTACAATGAGCAGTTCTTC.

J is TRBJ2-6 and V is TRBV5-5; 9 bases are a match to TRBD1. Germline assignment: CDR1 SGHKS and CDR2 YYEKEE (reference sequence). The CDR3 loop spans 19 amino acids. The V segment lost 1 base and the J segment 4 bases; nucleotides outside the gene matches: 12. For the CDR3, the DNA is TGTGCCAGCAGCTTGACCGGGACAGGGCCGTCGTCGGGGGCCAACGTCCTGACTTTC. Its protein product is CASSLTGTGPSSGANVLTF. The variable domain in full, with the rest retrieved from reference TRBV5-5 and TRBJ2-6, is DAGVTQSPTHLIKTRGQQVTLRCSPISGHKSVSWYQQVLGQGPQFIFQYYEKEERGRGNFPDRFSARQFPNYSSELNVNALLLGDSALYLCASSLTGTGPSSGANVLTFGAGSRLTVL.

The chain is built from TRBV5-1 and TRBJ2-7; 8 bases line up with TRBD1. J lost 5 bases, V lost 5 bases, and 12 bases had no gene match. The germline V gene encodes CDR1 SGHRS and CDR2 YFSETQ. The CDR3 extends over 15 amino acids. The CDR3 DNA is TGCGCCAGCAGTCTGGGCCACAGGGGGAATAACGAGCAGTACTTC. It yields the protein CASSLGHRGNNEQYF.

This chain connects TRBV6-5 to TRBJ2-7; 10 nucleotides align to TRBD2. This CDR3 is 15 amino acids long. Germline assignment: CDR1 MNHEY and CDR2 SVGAGI. With V trimmed by 6 bases and J by 2 bases, 7 bases remained unmatched. CDR3 nucleotides: TGTGCCAGCAGGATAGCGGGAGGCTCTACCTACGAGCAGTACTTC. Amino acids: CASRIAGGSTYEQYF.

This clone has just one count. The chain is built from TRBV2 and TRBJ1-1; a possible D gene is TRBD1 (5 bases). CDR3 length equals 12 residues. Germline-derived CDR1 and CDR2 are SNHLY and FYNNEI. V was clipped by 6 bases and J by 10 bases, with 15 bases between them. As DNA, the CDR3 is TGTGCCAGCAGAGGGGAGGAAGTCGTAGCTTTCTTT. Its protein product is CASRGEEVVAFF. The variable domain in full, with the rest retrieved from reference TRBV2 and TRBJ1-1, is EPEVTQTPSHQVTQMGQEVILRCVPISNHLYFYWYRQILGQKVEFLVSFYNNEISEKSEIFDDQFSVERPDGSNFTLKIRSTKLEDSAMYFCASRGEEVVAFFGQGTRLTVV.

The gene calls are TRBV7-2 and TRBJ2-2; 9 bases match TRBD2. CDR3 length: 16 amino acids. Germline CDR1 and CDR2: SGHTA and FQGNSA. Trimming cost V 3 bases and J 4 bases; bases outside gene matches: 6. The CDR3 is CASSFGVAGATGELFF. The CDR3 nucleotides read TGTGCCAGCAGCTTCGGGGTAGCGGGAGCCACCGGGGAGCTGTTTTTT.

The chain couples TRBV5-1 to TRBJ2-7; the match to TRBD1 covers 12 bases. The V and J ends lost 4 bases and 5 bases, in that order; junction bases with no gene match: 4. CDR3 size: 14 residues. CDR1 is SGHRS, CDR2 YFSETQ, per germline. As DNA, the CDR3 is TGCGCCAGCAGCCCGGGACAGGGGGCAGACGAGCAGTACTTC. The encoded protein is CASSPGQGADEQYF. The full variable domain, rest sourced from reference TRBV5-1 and TRBJ2-7, is KAGVTQTPRYLIKTRGQQVTLSCSPISGHRSVSWYQQTPGQGLQFLFEYFSETQRNKGNFPGRFSGRQFSNSRSEMNVSTLELGDSALYLCASSPGQGADEQYFGPGTRLTVT.

This clone was found once. The chain employs TRBV15 and TRBJ2-7; 9 nucleotides line up with TRBD1. Looked up from germline, CDR1 is LNHNV and CDR2 is YYDKDF (reference sequence). The CDR3 sequence is 14 residues long. V trimming: 4 bases; J trimming: 3 bases; junction bases outside the gene matches: 4. CDR3 amino acids: CATSMDRGSYEQYF. The CDR3 bases are TGTGCCACCAGCATGGACAGGGGAAGCTACGAGCAGTACTTC.

The V and J genes are TRBV7-2 and TRBJ1-1, with D perhaps TRBD1 (6 bases). This CDR3 is 15 amino acids long. CDR1 is SGHTA and CDR2 is FQGNSA in the germline V gene. V lost 5 bases and J 5 bases, leaving 18 bases between the germline ends. CDR3 coding DNA: TGTGCCAGCAGCCCCCAGGGCAGGGGAGGGACTGAAGCTTTCTTT. Translated, it gives CASSPQGRGGTEAFF.

The chain has TRBV5-1 and TRBJ2-2; 8 bases map to TRBD2. There are 14 residues in the CDR3. Trimming at V came to 4 bases and at J to 7 bases, leaving 6 bases not matched to a gene. Germline lookup yields CDR1 SGHRS and CDR2 YFSETQ. Written as DNA, the CDR3 is TGCGCCAGCAGCCTAATAGCGGGACACGGGGAGCTGTTTTTT. Translation gives CASSLIAGHGELFF.

This clone occurred once. The chain uses TRBV7-6 and TRBJ2-7, with D uncertain. This CDR3 comprises 14 residues. Trimming cost V 5 bases and J 2 bases, with 13 bases left between them. From germline, CDR1 is SGHVS and CDR2 FNYEAQ. CDR3 in amino acids: CASSLYTDTYEQYF. CDR3 nucleotides: TGTGCCAGCAGCCTATACACAGACACCTACGAGCAGTACTTC.

This chain links TRBV4-3 with TRBJ1-2; perhaps TRBD1 as D (6 bases). Trimming cost V 3 bases and J 1 base, with 12 bases left between them. Germline CDR1 and CDR2: LGHNA and YSLEER. CDR3 length equals 15 residues. The CDR3 sequence: CASSQYRQDNYGYTF. CDR3 in DNA: TGCGCCAGCAGCCAGTACAGACAGGATAACTATGGCTACACCTTC.

The rearrangement uses TRBV7-2 and TRBJ1-3; 8 nucleotides match TRBD1. The CDR3 runs to 15 residues. Trimming cost V 6 bases and J 4 bases; bases outside gene matches: 8. The germline CDR1 and CDR2 sequences are SGHTA and FQGNSA. The CDR3 region has the DNA TGTGCCAGCAGTTCTCAGGGGGCGCAGGGAAACACCATATATTTT. Translating gives CASSSQGAQGNTIYF.

The rearrangement links TRBV29-1 to TRBJ1-1, with D perhaps TRBD1 (6 bases). CDR1 and CDR2 (germline): SQVTM, ANQGSEA. There are 13 residues in the CDR3. The V and J ends lost 7 bases and 0 bases respectively, with 12 bases between them. The CDR3 spells CSAIGQMNTEAFF. CDR3 coding DNA: TGCAGCGCTATAGGACAGATGAACACTGAAGCTTTCTTT. The entire variable domain, with the rest obtained from reference TRBV29-1 and TRBJ1-1, is as follows: SAVISQKPSRDICQRGTSLTIQCQVDSQVTMMFWYRQQPGQSLTLIATANQGSEATYESGFVIDKFPISRPNLTFSTLTVSNMSPEDSSIYLCSAIGQMNTEAFFGQGTRLTVV.

V is TRBV5-1 and J is TRBJ2-1; 7 positions match TRBD1. CDR1 is SGHRS and CDR2 is YFSETQ in the germline V gene. The CDR3 covers 14 residues. V gave up 2 bases and J gave up 5 bases; unmatched junction bases: 4. The CDR3 spells CASSLGTDHNEQFF. The CDR3 DNA sequence: TGCGCCAGCAGCTTAGGGACAGACCACAATGAGCAGTTCTTC.

The chain employs TRBV18 and TRBJ2-1; 9 bases align to TRBD1. The CDR3 runs 15 residues. CDR1 and CDR2 from the germline V gene are KGHSH and LQKENI. With 5 bases clipped from V and 1 base from J, the junction kept 3 bases outside the gene matches. CDR3 region: CASSSDRGSYNEQFF. The CDR3 DNA sequence: TGTGCCAGCTCATCGGACAGGGGTTCCTACAATGAGCAGTTCTTC.

This clone was observed a single time. The J gene is TRBJ1-1, the V gene TRBV19, with D possibly being TRBD1 (5 bases). The CDR3 spans 13 residues. The ends were cut back, 9 bases at V and 0 bases at J, with 11 bases in the middle. Germline values: CDR1 LNHDA, CDR2 SQIVND (reference sequence). The CDR3 coding sequence is TGTGCCAGCCGTTTGGGGCTGAACACTGAAGCTTTCTTT. Translating it yields CASRLGLNTEAFF.

The chain combines TRBV5-6 with TRBJ2-2, with D maybe TRBD2 (6 bases). The CDR3 has 16 amino acids. The ends were cut back, 3 bases at V and 3 bases at J, with 15 bases in the middle. Germline V lookup: CDR1 SGHDT, CDR2 YYEEEE. The CDR3: CASSSPRGIDTGELFF. The DNA for the CDR3 is TGTGCCAGCAGCTCGCCACGGGGGATCGACACCGGGGAGCTGTTTTTT.

This clone was observed a few times. Other DNA sequences in this sample translate to the same CDR3. The J gene is TRBJ2-2, the V gene TRBV4-3, with D possibly TRBD1 on 5 matching bases. Trimming took 4 bases from V and 2 from J, leaving 11 bases between them. The CDR3 is made up of 15 amino acids. Germline V CDR1 and CDR2: LGHNA, YSLEER. The CDR3 is CASSPRQTNTGELFF. The CDR3, as DNA: TGCGCCAGCAGCCCTCGACAGACTAACACCGGGGAGCTGTTTTTT.